The 30 T cell receptor beta chains reported below all come from one sample, sequenced in a study of neurological immune-mediated disorders. TCRdb called the 5' RACE reads again in MiXCR, with one record for every CDR3 protein. The sample has 14,000 or so distinct CDR3 sequences; 13% are singletons. Specimen: CD8+ T cells from blood. The receptors here all came from a female donor with HTLV-1-associated myelopathy (HAM/TSP).

The chain couples TRBV19 to TRBJ2-7, with no clear D. V lost 6 bases to trimming and J lost 3 bases, with 6 bases between them. The CDR3 is 11 amino acids. From germline, CDR1 is LNHDA and CDR2 SQIVND (reference sequence). CDR3 region: CASSHRYEQYF. The DNA of the CDR3 is TGTGCCAGTAGCCATCGCTACGAGCAGTACTTC.

This clonotype was recorded at least ten times. The chain links TRBV4-1 to TRBJ1-5; D is possibly TRBD1 (6 bases). V was cut by 0 bases and J by 1 base, with 10 bases left in between. Germline-derived CDR1 and CDR2 are MGHRA and YSYEKL. The CDR3 loop spans 16 amino acids. The DNA for the CDR3 is TGCGCCAGCAGCCAAGATCAGCAGGGGAGCAATCAGCCCCAGCATTTT. It encodes CASSQDQQGSNQPQHF.

The chain carries TRBV12-3 or TRBV12-4 and TRBJ2-2; 8 nucleotides agree with TRBD1. The V gene end was trimmed by 7 bases and the J gene end by 6 bases; junction bases not matched to a gene: 13. The CDR3 length is 16 residues. The CDR3 region is CASTEGGQGLAGELFF. The CDR3 bases are TGTGCCAGCACCGAGGGAGGACAGGGTCTAGCCGGGGAGCTGTTTTTT.

This clonotype showed up many times. V and J are TRBV19 and TRBJ2-1; D perhaps matches TRBD2 (6 bases). From germline, CDR1 is LNHDA and CDR2 SQIVND (reference sequence). Trimming cost V 3 bases and J 2 bases, with 14 bases left between them. The CDR3 contains 16 residues. The CDR3 DNA is TGTGCCAGTAGTATTGGGGCTGGGGGGACCTACAATGAGCAGTTCTTC. Its translation: CASSIGAGGTYNEQFF. The full variable domain, with the rest looked up from reference TRBV19 and TRBJ2-1, is DGGITQSPKYLFRKEGQNVTLSCEQNLNHDAMYWYRQDPGQGLRLIYYSQIVNDFQKGDIAEGYSVSREKKESFPLTVTSAQKNPTAFYLCASSIGAGGTYNEQFFGPGTRLTVL.

V gene TRBV20-1 combines with J gene TRBJ2-5; TRBD2 agrees at 8 bases. With V trimmed by 3 bases and J by 4 bases, 1 base remained unmatched. This CDR3 is 12 amino acids long. Germline values: CDR1 DFQATT, CDR2 SNEGSKA (reference sequence). CDR3 sequence: CSARAGGETQYF. The DNA of the CDR3 is TGCAGTGCTAGGGCGGGGGGAGAGACCCAGTACTTC.

This clonotype was detected ten times or more. The chain joins TRBV7-6 to TRBJ2-2, with a tentative D call TRBD1 (6 bases). The germline V gene has CDR1 SGHVS and CDR2 FNYEAQ. The CDR3 spans 16 residues. Trimming took 5 bases from V and 0 from J, leaving 13 bases between them. CDR3 DNA: TGTGCCAGCAGCCCAACCGGGACATCGAACACCGGGGAGCTGTTTTTT. It encodes CASSPTGTSNTGELFF.

The sample holds many counts of this clonotype. This chain connects TRBV7-9 to TRBJ2-5; 7 nucleotides align to TRBD2. J gave up 4 bases and V 3 bases, and 5 bases lay outside the gene matches. The germline gives CDR1 SEHNR, CDR2 FQNEAQ (reference sequence). This CDR3 has 14 amino acids. CDR3 DNA sequence: TGTGCCAGCAGCTTCAGCGGGGAACCAGAGACCCAGTACTTC. This translates into CASSFSGEPETQYF.

This clonotype showed up many times. The CDR3, as DNA: TGCGCCAGCAGCCAAGTGACTAGCGGGAGTAAGTACGAGCAGTACTTC. Its protein is CASSQVTSGSKYEQYF. J is TRBJ2-7 and V is TRBV4-1; 12 bases are shared with TRBD2. CDR3 length: 16 residues. V trimming: 1 base; J trimming: 4 bases; junction bases outside the gene matches: 5. Germline CDR1 reads MGHRA; CDR2 reads YSYEKL.

The chain combines TRBV5-5 with TRBJ2-2; TRBD2 matches at 12 bases. Per the germline V gene, CDR1 is SGHKS and CDR2 is YYEKEE (reference sequence). V trimming: 4 bases; J trimming: 4 bases; junction bases outside the gene matches: 5. This CDR3 has 16 residues. DNA for the CDR3: TGTGCCAGCAGCCCACTAGCGGGGGGTTTCACCGGGGAGCTGTTTTTT. It yields the protein CASSPLAGGFTGELFF.

Ten or more counts support this clonotype. The J gene is TRBJ2-5, the V gene TRBV6-2 or TRBV6-3; D not certain. The CDR3 covers 12 residues. Trimming stripped 6 bases from V and 2 bases from J, with 7 bases between. Germline values: CDR1 MNHEY, CDR2 SVGEGT. The CDR3 loop reads CASRLTQETQYF. CDR3 nucleotides: TGTGCCAGCAGACTAACTCAAGAGACCCAGTACTTC.

This clonotype was detected many times. The V call is TRBV6-5, the J call TRBJ2-3; a possible D gene is TRBD2 (6 bases). Germline CDR1 reads MNHEY; CDR2 reads SVGAGI. The CDR3 runs to 14 residues. Trimming shortened V by 6 bases and J by 2 bases, and 12 bases separated the two germline ends. CDR3 bases: TGTGCCAGCAGCTATGGGACTCCCACAGATACGCAGTATTTT. Residues: CASSYGTPTDTQYF.

This clonotype was counted at least ten times. The chain joins TRBV5-1 to TRBJ1-1; 12 nucleotides agree with TRBD1. The CDR3 covers 14 residues. The germline CDR1 and CDR2 sequences are SGHRS and YFSETQ. Trimming at V came to 7 bases and at J to 6 bases, leaving 7 bases not matched to a gene. CDR3 in DNA: TGCGCCAGCCTGGAGGGACAGGGGGCCCCTGAAGCTTTCTTT. Its translation is CASLEGQGAPEAFF. The full variable domain, in which reference TRBV5-1 and TRBJ1-1 provide the parts outside the CDR3, is KAGVTQTPRYLIKTRGQQVTLSCSPISGHRSVSWYQQTPGQGLQFLFEYFSETQRNKGNFPGRFSGRQFSNSRSEMNVSTLELGDSALYLCASLEGQGAPEAFFGQGTRLTVV.

This clonotype was seen ten or more times. The chain couples TRBV27 to TRBJ2-5, with TRBD2 identical over 11 bases. With V trimmed by 6 bases and J by 6 bases, 6 bases remained unmatched. Germline CDR1 reads MNHEY; CDR2 reads SMNVEV (reference sequence). The CDR3 has 14 residues. In DNA, the CDR3 is TGTGCCAGCAGCGTAGCGGGGGGGCCCAAGACCCAGTACTTC. As protein: CASSVAGGPKTQYF.

This clonotype was counted ten times or more. This chain connects TRBV29-1 to TRBJ2-7; 7 bases line up with TRBD1. CDR3 length: 12 residues. Germline lookup yields CDR1 SQVTM and CDR2 ANQGSEA. V gave up 6 bases and J gave up 7 bases; unmatched junction bases: 9. DNA for the CDR3: TGCAGCGTGGAGACATACAGGGGTGAGCAGTACTTC. Its protein product is CSVETYRGEQYF.

This clonotype was counted at least ten times. The V call is TRBV5-1, the J call TRBJ1-2; D is undetermined. This CDR3 comprises 14 residues. The V and J ends lost 0 bases and 4 bases respectively, with 10 bases between them. Germline V gene lookup returns CDR1 SGHRS and CDR2 YFSETQ. CDR3 nucleotide sequence: TGCGCCAGCAGCTTGGATGGGCTACCCTATGGCTACACCTTC. Translating gives CASSLDGLPYGYTF. Complete variable domain (other parts from reference TRBV5-1 and TRBJ1-2): KAGVTQTPRYLIKTRGQQVTLSCSPISGHRSVSWYQQTPGQGLQFLFEYFSETQRNKGNFPGRFSGRQFSNSRSEMNVSTLELGDSALYLCASSLDGLPYGYTFGSGTRLTVV.

This clonotype was counted many times. J is TRBJ1-5 and V is TRBV12-3 or TRBV12-4; D may be TRBD1 (5 bases). The length of the CDR3 is 13 residues. In nucleotides, the CDR3 is TGTGCTTGCACCCGGGGCCCGGGTCAGCCCCAGCATTTT. It codes for CACTRGPGQPQHF.

This clonotype was recorded at least ten times. The rearrangement joins TRBV29-1 to TRBJ2-1; D gene uncertain. CDR3 length: 15 residues. With 3 bases removed from V and 2 bases from J, the gap between germline ends came to 14 bases. Germline loops: CDR1 SQVTM, CDR2 ANQGSEA. The DNA of the CDR3 is TGCAGCGTTGACGGCGCGACGCTGGCCTACAATGAGCAGTTCTTC. Amino acids: CSVDGATLAYNEQFF.

The chain links TRBV6-5 to TRBJ1-2, with no clear D. This CDR3 contains 13 residues. CDR1 is MNHEY, CDR2 SVGAGI, per germline. V dropped 4 bases and J dropped 6 bases, with 12 bases sitting between them. The CDR3 nucleotides are TGTGCCAGCAGTTTAGGCGGGATCCATGGCTACACCTTC. It yields the protein CASSLGGIHGYTF.

V and J are TRBV19 and TRBJ1-5; the D is unclear. Germline V gene data show CDR1 as LNHDA and CDR2 as SQIVND (reference sequence). V was trimmed by 2 bases and J by 3 bases, leaving 11 bases between them. This CDR3 contains 15 residues. The CDR3 DNA follows: TGTGCCAGTAGTATATTTCCAGCAAACAATCAGCCCCAGCATTTT. This codes for CASSIFPANNQPQHF. Using reference TRBV19 and TRBJ1-5 for the parts outside the CDR3, the full variable domain is DGGITQSPKYLFRKEGQNVTLSCEQNLNHDAMYWYRQDPGQGLRLIYYSQIVNDFQKGDIAEGYSVSREKKESFPLTVTSAQKNPTAFYLCASSIFPANNQPQHFGDGTRLSIL.

This clonotype was picked up many times. The chain links TRBV12-3 or TRBV12-4 to TRBJ2-3, with no clear D. CDR3 length: 12 residues. Deletions cut 3 bases from V and 7 bases from J, with 8 bases between. This CDR3 reads CASSFRGNTQYF. The CDR3 nucleotides read TGTGCCAGCAGTTTTCGTGGGAATACGCAGTATTTT.

J is TRBJ1-1 and V is TRBV7-9, with 8 bases aligning to TRBD1. The CDR3 loop spans 13 amino acids. Germline CDR1 SEHNR, CDR2 FQNEAQ (reference sequence). The V gene end was trimmed by 5 bases and the J gene end by 7 bases; junction bases not matched to a gene: 6. The CDR3 DNA reads as TGTGCCAGCAGCGTCGACAGGGGAGATGAAGCTTTCTTT. The encoded protein is CASSVDRGDEAFF.

This clonotype appeared many times. The chain joins TRBV20-1 to TRBJ1-1; D gene ambiguous. This CDR3 region has 17 residues. V was cut by 0 bases and J by 2 bases, with 19 bases left in between. The germline V gene has CDR1 DFQATT and CDR2 SNEGSKA (reference sequence). The CDR3: CSARDRRARPVNTEAFF. Written as DNA, the CDR3 is TGCAGTGCTAGAGATAGGCGGGCCCGGCCGGTTAACACTGAAGCTTTCTTT.

This clonotype was counted many times. The chain recombines TRBV13 with TRBJ1-1; D gene unclear. The V gene's germline CDR1 is PRHDT and CDR2 FYEKMQ (reference sequence). This CDR3 has 13 amino acids. Trimming removed 1 base from V and 4 bases from J, with 7 bases in between. The CDR3 DNA reads TGTGCCAGCAGCTTAGCCGAGGGCACTGAAGCTTTCTTT. Translating it yields CASSLAEGTEAFF.

This clonotype was seen many times. This sequence joins TRBV11-3 and TRBJ2-5; 11 bases match TRBD1. This CDR3 has 17 residues. Losses at the gene ends were 1 base for V and 2 bases for J; bases not matched to a gene: 6. Per the germline V gene, CDR1 is SGHNT and CDR2 is YENEEA. The CDR3 loop reads CASSLGADRGPQETQYF. CDR3 nucleotide sequence: TGTGCCAGCAGCTTAGGGGCGGACAGGGGGCCTCAAGAGACCCAGTACTTC.

This clonotype was seen repeatedly, ten times or more. The CDR3 loop is CSVVQAGILSVEQFF. Here the CDR3 DNA reads TGCAGCGTTGTTCAAGCGGGCATTCTATCGGTTGAGCAGTTCTTC. The rearrangement uses TRBV29-1 and TRBJ2-1; D may be TRBD2 (6 bases). V was cut by 4 bases and J by 9 bases, with 22 bases left in between. Per the germline V gene, CDR1 is SQVTM and CDR2 is ANQGSEA. The CDR3 consists of 15 residues.

This clonotype was recorded many times. This rearrangement joins TRBV7-9 to TRBJ2-7, with a weak D call TRBD2 (5 bases). The V gene's germline CDR1 is SEHNR and CDR2 FQNEAQ (reference sequence). This CDR3 has 15 residues. The ends were cut back, 5 bases at V and 2 bases at J, with 16 bases in the middle. Here the CDR3 reads CASSPPDGDAYEQYF. The CDR3 DNA follows: TGTGCCAGCAGCCCACCGGACGGGGATGCCTACGAGCAGTACTTC. The entire variable domain, with the rest obtained from reference TRBV7-9 and TRBJ2-7, is as follows: DTGVSQNPRHKITKRGQNVTFRCDPISEHNRLYWYRQTLGQGPEFLTYFQNEAQLEKSRLLSDRFSAERPKGSFSTLEIQRTEQGDSAMYLCASSPPDGDAYEQYFGPGTRLTVT.

This clonotype appeared many times. The V gene is TRBV12-3 or TRBV12-4, the J gene TRBJ2-5; 11 bases match TRBD2. V lost 5 bases, J lost 5 bases, and 22 bases stayed unmatched. The CDR3 length is 20 residues. The CDR3 loop reads CASSPDAADRGLAGGETQYF. Written as DNA, the CDR3 is TGTGCCAGCAGTCCCGACGCGGCGGACAGAGGACTAGCGGGCGGGGAGACCCAGTACTTC.

The sample holds many counts of this clonotype. The chain couples TRBV27 to TRBJ2-1; D is uncertain. The CDR3 runs 14 residues. From germline, CDR1 is MNHEY and CDR2 SMNVEV (reference sequence). V was shortened by 3 bases and J by 3 bases, with 9 bases between the two germline ends. The CDR3 DNA sequence: TGTGCCAGCAGTTTCCTCGCGAACTACAATGAGCAGTTCTTC. Amino acid sequence: CASSFLANYNEQFF.

In its sample, this clonotype was seen many times. This rearrangement joins TRBV6-5 to TRBJ1-3; D uncertain. Germline V gene lookup returns CDR1 MNHEY and CDR2 SVGAGI. V was clipped by 6 bases and J by 0 bases, with 12 bases between them. The CDR3 has 15 amino acids. CDR3 sequence (DNA): TGTGCCAGCAGCCTCGGCGCGAGCTCTGGAAACACCATATATTTT. Protein sequence: CASSLGASSGNTIYF.

The table lists this clonotype with many counts. J is TRBJ2-1 and V is TRBV12-3 or TRBV12-4; no reliable D call. Deletions cut 3 bases from V and 9 bases from J, with 3 bases between. This CDR3 is built from 10 residues. The CDR3 sequence: CASSLSEQFF. In DNA, the CDR3 is TGTGCCAGCAGTTTGAGTGAGCAGTTCTTC.